The present T cell receptor beta chain was sequenced within a study of cytotoxic CD8 clonotypes in ibrutinib-treated CLL. Germline V gene data show CDR1 as SGHVS and CDR2 as FQNEAQ. With 6 bases clipped from V and 2 bases from J, the junction kept 9 bases outside the gene matches. The CDR3 is made up of 16 amino acids. Data came from immunoSEQ multiplex PCR; TCRdb stores just in-frame clones and leaves some out. The data show 150,000 or so clones, approximately 77% seen once. The receptor's source is a human donor with chronic lymphocytic leukemia. The sequencing here drew on PBMCs, taken after 12 months of ibrutinib treatment. This chain uses TRBV7-8 with TRBJ2-3; 9 bases line up with TRBD2. CDR3 DNA: TGTGCCAGCAGGCGCTGGCTAGCGGGGACCACAGATACGCAGTATTTT. Protein sequence: CASRRWLAGTTDTQYF.